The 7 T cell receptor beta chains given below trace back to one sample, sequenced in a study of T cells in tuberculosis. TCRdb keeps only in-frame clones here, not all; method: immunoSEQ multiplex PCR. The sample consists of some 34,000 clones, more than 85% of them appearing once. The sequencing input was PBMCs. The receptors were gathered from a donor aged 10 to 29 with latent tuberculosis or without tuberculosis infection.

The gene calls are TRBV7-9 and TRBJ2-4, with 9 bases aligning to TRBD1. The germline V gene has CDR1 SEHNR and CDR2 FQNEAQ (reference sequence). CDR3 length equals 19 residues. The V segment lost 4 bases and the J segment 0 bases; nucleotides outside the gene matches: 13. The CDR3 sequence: CASSSTPGQGPLAKNIQYF. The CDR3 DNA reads TGTGCCAGCAGCTCGACTCCGGGACAGGGACCTCTAGCCAAAAACATTCAGTACTTC.

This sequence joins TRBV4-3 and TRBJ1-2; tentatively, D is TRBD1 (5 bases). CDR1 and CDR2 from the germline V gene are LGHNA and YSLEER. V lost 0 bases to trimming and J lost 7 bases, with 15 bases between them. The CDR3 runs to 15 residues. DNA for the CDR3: TGCGCCAGCAGCCAAGATGTCGGGGGATTCTCTGGCTACACCTTC. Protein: CASSQDVGGFSGYTF.

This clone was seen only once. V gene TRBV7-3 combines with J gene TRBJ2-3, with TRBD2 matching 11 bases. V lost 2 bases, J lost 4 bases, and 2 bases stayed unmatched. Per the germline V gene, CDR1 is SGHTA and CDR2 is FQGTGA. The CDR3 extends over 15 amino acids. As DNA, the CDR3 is TGTGCCAGCAGCTTACTAGCGGGGGGATCAGATACGCAGTATTTT. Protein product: CASSLLAGGSDTQYF. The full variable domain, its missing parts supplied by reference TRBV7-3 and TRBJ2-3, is GAGVSQTPSNKVTEKGKYVELRCDPISGHTALYWYRQSLGQGPEFLIYFQGTGAADDSGLPNDRFFAVRPEGSVSTLKIQRTERGDSAVYLCASSLLAGGSDTQYFGPGTRLTVL.

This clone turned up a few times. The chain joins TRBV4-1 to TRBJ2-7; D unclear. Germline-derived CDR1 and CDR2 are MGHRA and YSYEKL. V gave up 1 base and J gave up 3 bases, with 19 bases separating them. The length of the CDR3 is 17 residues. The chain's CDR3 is CASSQGYSQPYNYEQYF. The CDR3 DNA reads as TGCGCCAGCAGCCAAGGTTATAGCCAGCCCTACAACTACGAGCAGTACTTC.

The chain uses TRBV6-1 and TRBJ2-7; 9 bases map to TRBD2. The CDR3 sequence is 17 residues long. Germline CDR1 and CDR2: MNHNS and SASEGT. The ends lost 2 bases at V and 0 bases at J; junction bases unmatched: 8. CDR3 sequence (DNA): TGTGCCAGCAGTGAAAATGCGGGGCGGGGGGGCTCCTACGAGCAGTACTTC. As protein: CASSENAGRGGSYEQYF.

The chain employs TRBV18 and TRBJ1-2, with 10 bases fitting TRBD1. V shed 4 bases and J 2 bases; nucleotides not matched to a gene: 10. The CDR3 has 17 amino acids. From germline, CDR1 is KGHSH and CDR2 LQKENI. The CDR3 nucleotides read TGTGCCAGCTCACACCCGCCGGGACAGGGGACGAACTATGGCTACACCTTC. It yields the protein CASSHPPGQGTNYGYTF.

CDR3 coding DNA: TGTGCCAGCAGTATCCCGGGACAGGGGTTCTATGGCTACACCTTC. The encoded protein is CASSIPGQGFYGYTF. This sequence joins TRBV27 and TRBJ1-2; 10 nucleotides align to TRBD1. This CDR3 comprises 15 residues. Germline assignment: CDR1 MNHEY and CDR2 SMNVEV (reference sequence). Trimming cost V 5 bases and J 4 bases; bases outside gene matches: 7.